These T cell receptor beta chains were read from a single sample in a study of control samples from healthy donors and cancer patients. Using immunoSEQ multiplex PCR, the repertoire was profiled, and TCRdb retains in-frame clones only, with some absent. Of fewer than 50,000 clones listed, roughly nine tenths were seen once; the top ten hold roughly 0.8%. Sequencing was performed on PBMCs. Receptors originate from a man aged 30-40 years with colorectal cancer. Both conserved end residues are part of each CDR3. Each record gives: V gene, J gene, CDR3 protein.

v_gene: TRBV7-9
j_gene: TRBJ2-7
CDR3aa: CASSLVVGGHLREQYF

v_gene: TRBV7-9
j_gene: TRBJ2-5
CDR3aa: CASSLRGRETQYF

v_gene: TRBV11-2
j_gene: TRBJ2-6
CDR3aa: CASSQSGSGANVLTF

v_gene: TRBV7-2
j_gene: TRBJ2-7
CDR3aa: CASSLASGGEYEQYF

v_gene: TRBV29-1
j_gene: TRBJ1-1
CDR3aa: CSVGPSGGLVTEAFF

v_gene: TRBV4-2
j_gene: TRBJ2-1
CDR3aa: CASSQDKLAGGRGGYNEQFF

v_gene: TRBV7-2
j_gene: TRBJ1-2
CDR3aa: CASSLYRGGYTF

v_gene: TRBV15
j_gene: TRBJ2-5
CDR3aa: CATSPSTSAETQYF

v_gene: TRBV29-1
j_gene: TRBJ1-1
CDR3aa: CSVMGYEAFF

v_gene: TRBV10-2
j_gene: TRBJ1-2
CDR3aa: CASSGTGDYGYTF

v_gene: TRBV5-4
j_gene: TRBJ2-5
CDR3aa: CASSTGLAGGQETQYF

v_gene: TRBV5-4
j_gene: TRBJ2-1
CDR3aa: CASSLRMSSYNEQFF

v_gene: TRBV15
j_gene: TRBJ2-6
CDR3aa: CATRRIGTGPTGANVLTF

v_gene: TRBV5-1
j_gene: TRBJ1-4
CDR3aa: CASSSGRANEKLFF

v_gene: TRBV6-1
j_gene: TRBJ2-2
CDR3aa: CASSEANGELFF

v_gene: TRBV2
j_gene: TRBJ1-6
CDR3aa: CASSGRGQVNSPLHF

v_gene: TRBV5-4
j_gene: TRBJ1-5
CDR3aa: CASSVGPTNQPQHF

v_gene: TRBV6-1
j_gene: TRBJ1-2
CDR3aa: CASSEADRVGGYTF

v_gene: TRBV27
j_gene: TRBJ1-5
CDR3aa: CASSLSPGGGQPQHF

v_gene: TRBV5-1
j_gene: TRBJ1-1
CDR3aa: CASSLAGANTEAFF

v_gene: TRBV7-2
j_gene: TRBJ1-2
CDR3aa: CASVEDRARYGYTF

v_gene: TRBV6-2/TRBV6-3
j_gene: TRBJ1-1
CDR3aa: CASSYGIMDRLNTEAFF

v_gene: TRBV2
j_gene: TRBJ2-6
CDR3aa: CASTPEQAGANVLTF

v_gene: TRBV6-2/TRBV6-3
j_gene: TRBJ1-2
CDR3aa: CASSYPPGGSRSYGYTF

v_gene: TRBV6-6
j_gene: TRBJ1-2
CDR3aa: CASSYSTGGSTYGYTF

v_gene: TRBV2
j_gene: TRBJ1-5
CDR3aa: CASSSGTALNQPQHF

v_gene: TRBV5-6
j_gene: TRBJ2-1
CDR3aa: CASSFGDEQFF

v_gene: TRBV3-1/TRBV3-2
j_gene: TRBJ2-5
CDR3aa: CASSQDVTRETQYF

v_gene: TRBV25-1
j_gene: TRBJ1-2
CDR3aa: CASSRGTASNNYGYTF

v_gene: TRBV24-1
j_gene: TRBJ2-3
CDR3aa: CATSDLRVSADTQYF

v_gene: TRBV29-1
j_gene: TRBJ1-3
CDR3aa: CSVNEGRGNTIYF

v_gene: TRBV18
j_gene: TRBJ1-2
CDR3aa: CASSPEKDYGYTF

v_gene: TRBV11-2
j_gene: TRBJ1-3
CDR3aa: CASISQRTGGNTIYF

v_gene: TRBV4-2
j_gene: TRBJ2-6
CDR3aa: CASSQDAASGANVLTF

v_gene: TRBV9
j_gene: TRBJ1-3
CDR3aa: CASTPRGGLSGNTIYF

v_gene: TRBV5-6
j_gene: TRBJ1-1
CDR3aa: CASSRWDRGVYGGAFF

v_gene: TRBV7-6
j_gene: TRBJ2-7
CDR3aa: CASSPGQGVVGEQYF

v_gene: TRBV6-4
j_gene: TRBJ2-1
CDR3aa: CASSDSISGDYNEQFF

v_gene: TRBV4-1
j_gene: TRBJ2-7
CDR3aa: CASSQEEGTGAYEQYF

v_gene: TRBV24-1
j_gene: TRBJ1-2
CDR3aa: CATSARGGYGYTF

v_gene: TRBV9
j_gene: TRBJ1-4
CDR3aa: CASSVGGVGEKLFF

v_gene: TRBV13
j_gene: TRBJ1-5
CDR3aa: CASSFYRSQPQHF

v_gene: TRBV9
j_gene: TRBJ1-2
CDR3aa: CASSVGQGATGYTF

v_gene: TRBV7-6
j_gene: TRBJ2-5
CDR3aa: CASSFVGATETQYF

v_gene: TRBV3-1/TRBV3-2
j_gene: TRBJ2-2
CDR3aa: CASSPTHRTSGAGELFF

v_gene: TRBV5-4
j_gene: TRBJ2-3
CDR3aa: CASSLRGSGGSSTDTQYF

v_gene: TRBV27
j_gene: TRBJ1-6
CDR3aa: CASSLETGSNSPLHF

v_gene: TRBV15
j_gene: TRBJ2-5
CDR3aa: CATSRDGKGQETQYF